Described below is a single TCR beta chain sequence and its context. The sample comes from a study of Ad26.COV2.S vaccination and SARS-CoV-2 variants. Across the study: Vaccine-arm donor from the placebo-controlled COV1001 Ad26.COV2.S trial. Ad26.COV2.S was injected intramuscularly once or twice, 56 days apart.

The sample's treatment: roughly 20 received Ad26.COV2.S at low or high dose, single or two shots; 5 received placebo; per-sample allocation not given. All samples were drawn on day 63, counting from the first vaccine or placebo injection. The vaccine delivered Wuhan-strain SARS-CoV-2 spike through an Ad26 vector. Germline CDR1 and CDR2: KGHDR and SFDVKD. V gave up 9 bases and J gave up 9 bases, with 20 bases separating them. The CDR3 runs to 14 residues. Profiling relied on immunoSEQ multiplex PCR, and the TCRdb table lists in-frame clones only, not all of them. The table lists 400,000 or so clones, approximately 86% of them singletons.

This sequence joins TRBV24-1 and TRBJ2-1; the D gene could be TRBD1 or TRBD2 (7 bases each). This specimen consisted of peripheral blood, obtained in a trial of Ad26.COV2.S vaccine versus placebo. The TCR originated in a person between 18 and 65 years old who received the Ad26.COV2.S COVID-19 vaccine or a placebo. This CDR3 reads CATPDREGHGEQFF. The CDR3 region has the DNA TGTGCCACCCCTGACAGGGAGGGACATGGTGAGCAGTTCTTC.